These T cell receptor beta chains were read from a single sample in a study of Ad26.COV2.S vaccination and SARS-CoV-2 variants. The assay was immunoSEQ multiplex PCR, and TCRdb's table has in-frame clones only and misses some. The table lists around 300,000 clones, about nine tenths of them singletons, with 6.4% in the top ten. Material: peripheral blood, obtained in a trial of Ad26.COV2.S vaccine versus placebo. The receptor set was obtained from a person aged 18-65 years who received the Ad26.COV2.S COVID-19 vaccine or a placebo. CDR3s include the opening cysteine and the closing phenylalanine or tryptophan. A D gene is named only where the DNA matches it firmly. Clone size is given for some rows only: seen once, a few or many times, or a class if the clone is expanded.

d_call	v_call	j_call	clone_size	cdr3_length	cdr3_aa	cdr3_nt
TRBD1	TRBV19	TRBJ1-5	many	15	CASSPGGQAHQPQHF	TGTGCCAGTAGTCCAGGCGGACAGGCTCATCAGCCCCAGCATTTT
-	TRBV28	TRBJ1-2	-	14	CASSSGGANYGYTF	TGTGCCAGCAGTTCCGGTGGGGCTAACTATGGCTACACCTTC
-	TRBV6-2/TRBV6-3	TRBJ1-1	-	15	CASSYSRGPNAEAFF	TGTGCCAGCAGTTACTCCCGGGGGCCTAACGCTGAAGCTTTCTTT
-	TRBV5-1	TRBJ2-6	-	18	CASRKSAEVSAGANVLTF	TGCGCCAGCAGAAAATCGGCCGAAGTCTCGGCTGGGGCCAACGTCCTGACTTTC
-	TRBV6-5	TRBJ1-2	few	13	CASRRQDFNGYTF	TGTGCCAGCAGGAGACAGGATTTTAATGGCTACACCTTC
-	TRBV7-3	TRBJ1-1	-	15	CASSLSRRGNTEAFF	TGTGCCAGCAGCTTAAGTCGTCGGGGGAACACTGAAGCTTTCTTT
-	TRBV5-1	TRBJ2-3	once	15	CASSRRGEGTDTQYF	TGCGCCAGCAGCCGGCGAGGGGAGGGCACAGATACGCAGTATTTT
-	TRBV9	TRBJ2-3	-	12	CASSVEGHTQYF	TGTGCCAGCAGCGTAGAGGGCCATACGCAGTATTTT
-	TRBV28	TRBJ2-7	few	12	CASSLIVSEQYF	TGTGCCAGCAGTTTAATTGTTAGCGAGCAGTACTTC
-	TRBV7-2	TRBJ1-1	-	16	CASSLATASQATEAFF	TGTGCCAGCAGCTTAGCCACAGCATCTCAGGCCACTGAAGCTTTCTTT
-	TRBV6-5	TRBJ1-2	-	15	CASSLTGQFNYGYTF	TGTGCCAGCAGTTTAACGGGGCAATTTAACTATGGCTACACCTTC
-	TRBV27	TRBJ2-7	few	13	CASSYAGPYEQYF	TGTGCCAGCAGTTATGCGGGACCCTACGAGCAGTACTTC
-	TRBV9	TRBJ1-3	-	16	CASSAPTLHSGNTIYF	TGTGCCAGCAGCGCCCCGACACTCCACTCTGGAAACACCATATATTTT
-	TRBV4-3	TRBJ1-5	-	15	CASSLYPTGNQPQHF	TGCGCCAGCAGCCTATATCCTACAGGGAATCAGCCCCAGCATTTT
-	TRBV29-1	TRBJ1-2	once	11	CSVGTSSGYTF	TGCAGCGTCGGAACGTCGTCCGGCTACACCTTC
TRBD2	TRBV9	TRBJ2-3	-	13	CASARGGQDTQYF	TGTGCCAGCGCACGGGGGGGGCAGGATACGCAGTATTTT
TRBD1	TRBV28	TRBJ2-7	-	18	CASSLSRIGGTGAYEQYF	TGTGCCAGCAGTTTATCCAGGATAGGGGGGACAGGAGCCTACGAGCAGTACTTC
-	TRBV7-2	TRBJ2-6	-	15	CASSFQGAGANVLTF	TGTGCCAGCAGCTTCCAGGGTGCTGGGGCCAACGTCCTGACTTTC
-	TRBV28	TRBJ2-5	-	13	CASSLGPDRAQYF	TGTGCCAGCAGCCTGGGGCCTGATCGGGCCCAGTACTTC
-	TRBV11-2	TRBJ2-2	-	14	CASSLDPPAGELFF	TGTGCCAGCAGCTTAGACCCCCCGGCCGGGGAGCTGTTTTTT
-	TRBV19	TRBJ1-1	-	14	CASSIQGANTEAFF	TGTGCCAGTAGTATACAGGGAGCGAACACTGAAGCTTTCTTT
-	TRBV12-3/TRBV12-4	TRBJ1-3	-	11	CASTSIDTIYF	TGTGCCAGCACCTCAATAGACACCATATATTTT
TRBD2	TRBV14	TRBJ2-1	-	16	CASSQDPAGVYNEQFF	TGTGCCAGCAGCCAAGATCCAGCGGGAGTTTACAATGAGCAGTTCTTC
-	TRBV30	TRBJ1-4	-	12	CAQHATNEKLFF	TGTGCCCAACATGCGACTAATGAAAAACTGTTTTTT
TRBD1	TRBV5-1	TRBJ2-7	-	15	CASSKGQGNFYEQYF	TGCGCCAGCAGCAAAGGACAGGGAAACTTCTACGAGCAGTACTTC
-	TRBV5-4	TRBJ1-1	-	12	CASSNAWGEAFF	TGTGCCAGCAGCAACGCCTGGGGGGAAGCTTTCTTT
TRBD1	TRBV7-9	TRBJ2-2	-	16	CASSGWGTGNAGELFF	TGTGCCAGCAGCGGATGGGGGACAGGGAACGCCGGGGAGCTGTTTTTT